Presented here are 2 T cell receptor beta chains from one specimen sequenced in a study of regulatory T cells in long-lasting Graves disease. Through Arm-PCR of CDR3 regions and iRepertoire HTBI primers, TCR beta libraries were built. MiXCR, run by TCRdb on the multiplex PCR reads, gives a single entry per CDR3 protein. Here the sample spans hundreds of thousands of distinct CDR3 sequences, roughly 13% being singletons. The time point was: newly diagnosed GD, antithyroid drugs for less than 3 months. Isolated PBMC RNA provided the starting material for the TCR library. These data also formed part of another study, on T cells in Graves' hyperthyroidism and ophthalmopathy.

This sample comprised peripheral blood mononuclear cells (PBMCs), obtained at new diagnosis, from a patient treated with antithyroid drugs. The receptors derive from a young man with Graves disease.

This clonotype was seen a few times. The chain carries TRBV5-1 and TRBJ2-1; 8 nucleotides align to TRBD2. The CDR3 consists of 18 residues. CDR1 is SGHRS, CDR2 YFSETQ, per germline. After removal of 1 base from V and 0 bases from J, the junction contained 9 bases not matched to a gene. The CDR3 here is CASSLLSGRFNSYNEQFF. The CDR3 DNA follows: TGCGCCAGCAGCTTGCTCAGCGGGAGATTCAACTCCTACAATGAGCAGTTCTTC.

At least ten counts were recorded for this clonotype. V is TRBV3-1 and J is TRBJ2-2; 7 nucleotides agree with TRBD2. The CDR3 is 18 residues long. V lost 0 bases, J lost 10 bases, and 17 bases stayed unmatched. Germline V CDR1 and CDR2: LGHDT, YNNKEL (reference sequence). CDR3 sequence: CASSQDSGGRPGGEELFF. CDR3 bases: TGTGCCAGCAGCCAAGATTCGGGAGGAAGGCCCGGAGGCGAGGAGCTGTTTTTT.